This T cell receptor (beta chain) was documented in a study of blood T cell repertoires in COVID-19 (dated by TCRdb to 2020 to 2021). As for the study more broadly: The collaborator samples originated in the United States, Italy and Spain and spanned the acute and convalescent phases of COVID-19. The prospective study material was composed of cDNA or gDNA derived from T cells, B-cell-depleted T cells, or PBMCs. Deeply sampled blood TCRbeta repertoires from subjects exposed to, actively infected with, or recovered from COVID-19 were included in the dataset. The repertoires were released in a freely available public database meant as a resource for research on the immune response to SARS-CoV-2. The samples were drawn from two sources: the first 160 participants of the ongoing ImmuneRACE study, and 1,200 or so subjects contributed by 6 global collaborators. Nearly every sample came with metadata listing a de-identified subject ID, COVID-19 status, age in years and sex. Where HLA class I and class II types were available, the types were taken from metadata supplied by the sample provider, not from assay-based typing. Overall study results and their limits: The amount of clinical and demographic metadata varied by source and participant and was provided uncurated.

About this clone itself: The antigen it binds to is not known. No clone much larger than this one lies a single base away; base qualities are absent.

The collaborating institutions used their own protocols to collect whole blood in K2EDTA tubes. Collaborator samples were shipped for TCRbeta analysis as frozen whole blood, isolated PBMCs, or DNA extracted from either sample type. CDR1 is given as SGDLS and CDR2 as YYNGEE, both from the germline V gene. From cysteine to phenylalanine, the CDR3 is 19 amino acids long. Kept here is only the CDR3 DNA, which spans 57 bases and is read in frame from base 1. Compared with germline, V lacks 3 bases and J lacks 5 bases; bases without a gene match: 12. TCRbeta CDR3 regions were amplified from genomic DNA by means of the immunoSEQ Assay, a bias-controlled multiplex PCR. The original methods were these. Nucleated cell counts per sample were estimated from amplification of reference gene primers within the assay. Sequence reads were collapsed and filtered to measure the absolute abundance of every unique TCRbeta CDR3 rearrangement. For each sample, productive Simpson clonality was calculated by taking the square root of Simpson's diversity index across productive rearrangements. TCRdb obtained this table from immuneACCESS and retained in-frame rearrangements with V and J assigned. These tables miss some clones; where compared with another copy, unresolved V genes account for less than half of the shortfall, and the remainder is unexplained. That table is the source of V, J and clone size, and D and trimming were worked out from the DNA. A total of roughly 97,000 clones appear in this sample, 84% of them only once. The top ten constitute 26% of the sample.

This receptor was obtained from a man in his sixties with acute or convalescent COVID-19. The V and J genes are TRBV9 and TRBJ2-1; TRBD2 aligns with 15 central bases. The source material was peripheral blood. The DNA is TGTGCCAGCAGCGGCCCTAGGACTAGCGGGAGGGTGGTCGACAATGAGCAGTTCTTC. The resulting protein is CASSGPRTSGRVVDNEQFF.